These 26 T cell receptor beta chains were sequenced from one sample in a study of blood T cell repertoires in COVID-19 (dated by TCRdb to 2020 to 2021). The receptor library was made with the immunoSEQ multiplex PCR assay. TCRdb's version of the immuneACCESS table is confined to in-frame rearrangements and falls short of the full clone set. An unresolved V gene accounts for under half of the shortfall where checked; the remainder is of unknown origin. This sample holds roughly 20,000 clones; approximately 90% were observed only once. 11% of the sample is held by the ten biggest clonotypes. Material for sequencing was peripheral blood. The receptors derive from a human donor in a cohort sampled during active COVID-19.

The gene calls are TRBV28 and TRBJ2-2; D gene ambiguous. The CDR3 sequence is 13 residues long. Germline values: CDR1 MDHEN, CDR2 SYDVKM. The V end lost 5 bases, the J end lost 1 base, and 5 bases lay between the germline ends. For the CDR3, the DNA is TGTGCCAGCAGTCGTTTGAACACCGGGGAGCTGTTTTTT. Translating it yields CASSRLNTGELFF. Complete variable domain (other parts from reference TRBV28 and TRBJ2-2): DVKVTQSSRYLVKRTGEKVFLECVQDMDHENMFWYRQDPGLGLRLIYFSYDVKMKEKGDIPEGYSVSREKKERFSLILESASTNQTSMYLCASSRLNTGELFFGEGSRLTVL.

V gene TRBV7-2 combines with J gene TRBJ1-5; a weak D match, TRBD1 (6 bases). Germline V gene sequence: CDR1 SGHTA, CDR2 FQGNSA. V was cut by 5 bases and J by 3 bases, with 11 bases left in between. CDR3 length: 14 residues. The CDR3 protein is CASSPGQTNQPQHF. The CDR3 nucleotides are TGTGCCAGCAGCCCCGGACAGACCAATCAGCCCCAGCATTTT. Full variable domain (outside the CDR3, taken from reference TRBV7-2 and TRBJ1-5): GAGVSQSPSNKVTEKGKDVELRCDPISGHTALYWYRQSLGQGLEFLIYFQGNSAPDKSGLPSDRFSAERTGGSVSTLTIQRTQQEDSAVYLCASSPGQTNQPQHFGDGTRLSIL.

DNA for the CDR3: TGTGCCATCCCACCCTGGACTAGCGACATTAATGAGCAGTTCTTC. Translated, it gives CAIPPWTSDINEQFF. The chain uses TRBV9 and TRBJ2-1; 9 positions agree with TRBD2. J lost 7 bases, V lost 9 bases, and 14 bases had no gene match. Germline assignment: CDR1 SGDLS and CDR2 YYNGEE. The CDR3 spans 15 residues.

The chain recombines TRBV27 with TRBJ1-5; a weak D match, TRBD1 (5 bases). The CDR3 covers 13 residues. V lost 2 bases and J 6 bases, leaving 8 bases between the germline ends. Germline CDR1 and CDR2: MNHEY and SMNVEV (reference sequence). Here the CDR3 reads CASSLGGGQPQHF. For the CDR3, the DNA is TGTGCCAGCAGTTTAGGGGGGGGTCAGCCCCAGCATTTT.

This sequence joins TRBV18 and TRBJ2-1, with 8 bases identical to TRBD1. The CDR3 length is 16 residues. V lost 2 bases and J lost 2; bases outside the gene matches: 5. The germline CDR1 and CDR2 sequences are KGHSH and LQKENI. The CDR3: CASSPGDRITYNEQFF. CDR3 coding DNA: TGTGCCAGCTCACCAGGGGACAGGATCACCTACAATGAGCAGTTCTTC. Based on the CDR3 plus reference TRBV18 and TRBJ2-1, the full variable domain is NAGVMQNPRHLVRRRGQEARLRCSPMKGHSHVYWYRQLPEEGLKFMVYLQKENIIDESGMPKERFSAEFPKEGPSILRIQQVVRGDSAAYFCASSPGDRITYNEQFFGPGTRLTVL.

V gene TRBV6-2 or TRBV6-3 combines with J gene TRBJ2-5; D is ambiguous. Germline values: CDR1 MNHEY, CDR2 SVGEGT. The V end was cut by 5 bases, the J end by 1 base, with 11 bases between. The CDR3 runs to 14 residues. The CDR3 sequence is CASSQNGPQETQYF. The CDR3 DNA sequence: TGTGCCAGCAGTCAGAATGGGCCCCAAGAGACCCAGTACTTC.

The rearrangement links TRBV2 to TRBJ2-3; TRBD2 is a possible D gene (6 bases). Trimming took off 11 bases at V and 5 bases at J, with 20 bases between the two ends. The CDR3 spans 14 residues. Germline CDR1 SNHLY, CDR2 FYNNEI. The CDR3 reads CAGFPRDFRDTQYF. CDR3 in DNA: TGTGCCGGCTTTCCCCGGGACTTCAGAGATACGCAGTATTTT. Based on the CDR3 plus reference TRBV2 and TRBJ2-3, the full variable domain is EPEVTQTPSHQVTQMGQEVILRCVPISNHLYFYWYRQILGQKVEFLVSFYNNEISEKSEIFDDQFSVERPDGSNFTLKIRSTKLEDSAMYFCAGFPRDFRDTQYFGPGTRLTVL.

The CDR3 region has the DNA TGTGCCAGCAGCTTAACGACAGGGGACGGCGAAAAACTGTTTTTT. Translating gives CASSLTTGDGEKLFF. The chain employs TRBV7-2 and TRBJ1-4, with 8 bases identical to TRBD1. This CDR3 comprises 15 residues. Germline V gene data show CDR1 as SGHTA and CDR2 as FQGNSA. Trimming at V came to 2 bases and at J to 8 bases, leaving 7 bases not matched to a gene.

J is TRBJ2-1 and V is TRBV11-1; 11 bases agree with TRBD2. This CDR3 contains 16 residues. Germline trimming cut 5 bases from V and 4 bases from J; bases unmatched to any gene: 7. The germline gives CDR1 SGHAT, CDR2 FQDESV (reference sequence). The CDR3, as DNA: TGTGCCAGCAGCCCCGGTAGCGGGAGGGATTACAATGAGCAGTTCTTC. It is translated as CASSPGSGRDYNEQFF.

The V and J genes are TRBV7-2 and TRBJ2-2; tentatively, D is TRBD2 (5 bases). CDR1 and CDR2 from the germline V gene are SGHTA and FQGNSA. V was clipped by 1 base and J by 1 base, with 10 bases between them. The CDR3 loop spans 16 amino acids. The DNA for the CDR3 is TGTGCCAGCAGCTTAGTTCCCAGCGGGAACACCGGGGAGCTGTTTTTT. This codes for CASSLVPSGNTGELFF. Complete variable domain (other parts from reference TRBV7-2 and TRBJ2-2): GAGVSQSPSNKVTEKGKDVELRCDPISGHTALYWYRQSLGQGLEFLIYFQGNSAPDKSGLPSDRFSAERTGGSVSTLTIQRTQQEDSAVYLCASSLVPSGNTGELFFGEGSRLTVL.

The V call is TRBV7-3, the J call TRBJ2-6; maybe TRBD1 (6 bases). The CDR3 totals 16 residues. Germline assignment: CDR1 SGHTA and CDR2 FQGTGA. With 6 bases removed from V and 0 bases from J, the gap between germline ends came to 12 bases. CDR3 protein: CASSAGAISGANVLTF. The CDR3 coding sequence is TGTGCCAGCAGTGCAGGGGCCATCTCTGGGGCCAACGTCCTGACTTTC.

CDR3 region: CASSPRGGNQPQHF. In nucleotides, the CDR3 is TGTGCCAGCAGCCCGCGGGGAGGCAATCAGCCCCAGCATTTT. V usage is TRBV7-2 and J usage is TRBJ1-5; D remains ambiguous. V dropped 5 bases and J dropped 2 bases, with 10 bases sitting between them. Germline V gene data show CDR1 as SGHTA and CDR2 as FQGNSA. This CDR3 is 14 amino acids long. Looking up the rest from reference TRBV7-2 and TRBJ1-5 gives the full variable domain: GAGVSQSPSNKVTEKGKDVELRCDPISGHTALYWYRQSLGQGLEFLIYFQGNSAPDKSGLPSDRFSAERTGGSVSTLTIQRTQQEDSAVYLCASSPRGGNQPQHFGDGTRLSIL.

The chain joins TRBV7-9 to TRBJ2-2, with D possibly being TRBD1 (6 bases). The germline V gene has CDR1 SEHNR and CDR2 FQNEAQ (reference sequence). The CDR3 is 12 amino acids. Trimming pared 7 bases from V and 6 bases from J, leaving 9 bases between. This chain's CDR3 is CASTQGAGELFF. The CDR3 region has the DNA TGTGCCAGCACACAGGGAGCCGGGGAGCTGTTTTTT.

This chain joins TRBV18 and TRBJ2-2, with D possibly being TRBD2 (6 bases). Germline CDR1 reads KGHSH; CDR2 reads LQKENI. Trimming removed 3 bases from V and 7 bases from J, with 12 bases in between. CDR3 length equals 14 residues. The CDR3, as DNA: TGTGCCAGCTCACCTCCTGGGAGGAACGGGGAGCTGTTTTTT. This codes for CASSPPGRNGELFF.

The J gene is TRBJ1-3, the V gene TRBV7-9, with TRBD1 identical over 8 bases. The CDR3 loop spans 14 amino acids. V lost 8 bases and J lost 4; bases outside the gene matches: 7. Germline CDR1 reads SEHNR; CDR2 reads FQNEAQ (reference sequence). The CDR3 coding sequence is TGTGCCAGCGGGGCAGGGGGCGCGGGAAACACCATATATTTT. It is translated as CASGAGGAGNTIYF. Using reference TRBV7-9 and TRBJ1-3 for the parts outside the CDR3, the full variable domain is DTGVSQNPRHKITKRGQNVTFRCDPISEHNRLYWYRQTLGQGPEFLTYFQNEAQLEKSRLLSDRFSAERPKGSFSTLEIQRTEQGDSAMYLCASGAGGAGNTIYFGEGSWLTVV.

This clone was counted a single time. J is TRBJ1-1 and V is TRBV28, with a tentative D call TRBD1 (5 bases). The CDR3 extends over 11 amino acids. V lost 3 bases and J lost 10, with 9 bases in between. The germline gives CDR1 MDHEN, CDR2 SYDVKM. The CDR3 spells CASSLVGGAFF. The CDR3 DNA reads TGTGCCAGCAGTTTGGTCGGGGGAGCTTTCTTT. The complete variable domain, with remaining parts taken from reference TRBV28 and TRBJ1-1, reads DVKVTQSSRYLVKRTGEKVFLECVQDMDHENMFWYRQDPGLGLRLIYFSYDVKMKEKGDIPEGYSVSREKKERFSLILESASTNQTSMYLCASSLVGGAFFGQGTRLTVV.

This clone was detected only a few times. The chain combines TRBV10-3 with TRBJ1-2; a possible D gene is TRBD1 (6 bases). Trimming removed 0 bases at V and 2 bases at J, with 19 bases between. The germline V gene has CDR1 ENHRY and CDR2 SYGVKD. This CDR3 has 18 amino acids. The CDR3 DNA follows: TGTGCCATCAGTGAGTCGATGAAGGGGGGGACCTCCAACTATGGCTACACCTTC. This translates into CAISESMKGGTSNYGYTF.

The chain links TRBV30 to TRBJ2-1; a weak D match, TRBD2 (6 bases). Between the trimmed V and J ends, which lost 2 bases and 2 bases, there was a span of 10 bases. Germline CDR1 is GTSNPN and CDR2 is SVGIG (reference sequence). The CDR3 is 14 residues long. Written as DNA, the CDR3 is TGTGCCTGGAGTCTCGGGACTGCCTACAATGAGCAGTTCTTC. Protein product: CAWSLGTAYNEQFF.

V gene TRBV12-3 or TRBV12-4 combines with J gene TRBJ2-4, with D unclear. This CDR3 is built from 13 residues. The ends were cut back, 3 bases at V and 0 bases at J, with 3 bases in the middle. This CDR3 is CASSFKAKNIQYF. CDR3 sequence (DNA): TGTGCCAGCAGTTTCAAAGCCAAAAACATTCAGTACTTC.

The rearrangement uses TRBV6-5 and TRBJ2-3, with a possible D match to TRBD1 (6 bases). The CDR3 totals 11 residues. The V gene lost 7 bases and the J gene lost 6 bases, with 8 bases spanning the gap. The germline gives CDR1 MNHEY, CDR2 SVGAGI. The CDR3 DNA is TGTGCCAGCACAGGGGTGGATACGCAGTATTTT. Translating it yields CASTGVDTQYF.

This clone was detected only once. The V gene is TRBV12-3 or TRBV12-4, the J gene TRBJ2-1; 9 bases map to TRBD2. With 8 bases clipped from V and 7 bases from J, the junction kept 3 bases outside the gene matches. This CDR3 is 12 amino acids long. The CDR3 DNA reads as TGTGCCAGCCCCCTAGCGGGGAATGAGCAGTTCTTC. Its translation: CASPLAGNEQFF.

The CDR3 DNA reads as TGCGCCAGCAGCCGGGACAGCCTGAATGAAAAACTGTTTTTT. Amino acids: CASSRDSLNEKLFF. The gene calls are TRBV5-1 and TRBJ1-4; TRBD1 matches 7 bases. V lost 4 bases and J lost 5; bases outside the gene matches: 5. CDR1 and CDR2 from the germline V gene are SGHRS and YFSETQ. This CDR3 is 14 amino acids long.

The chain uses TRBV29-1 and TRBJ1-2; perhaps TRBD1 as D (5 bases). The CDR3 is 15 residues long. V dropped 3 bases and J dropped 1 base, with 15 bases sitting between them. Germline loops: CDR1 SQVTM, CDR2 ANQGSEA. DNA for the CDR3: TGCAGCGTTGAGGGACTTTCTCGTTTTAACTATGGCTACACCTTC. This codes for CSVEGLSRFNYGYTF.

The chain combines TRBV9 with TRBJ1-1; D gene uncertain. The germline V and J ends were trimmed by 7 bases and 3 bases, with 19 bases remaining between them. CDR3 length: 15 amino acids. Germline CDR1 is SGDLS and CDR2 is YYNGEE. This chain's CDR3 is CASSPRVRRDTEAFF. The CDR3, as DNA: TGTGCCAGCTCACCCCGGGTACGACGAGACACTGAAGCTTTCTTT.

The V call is TRBV2, the J call TRBJ2-3; 10 bases are a match to TRBD1. The CDR3 sequence is 17 residues long. V lost 2 bases, J lost 2 bases, and 7 bases stayed unmatched. Per the germline V gene, CDR1 is SNHLY and CDR2 is FYNNEI. The CDR3 DNA reads TGTGCCAGCAGTGAAAGGGCGACAGGGGGCTACACAGATACGCAGTATTTT. This translates into CASSERATGGYTDTQYF.

This rearrangement joins TRBV3-1 (or the pseudogene TRBV3-2) to TRBJ1-1; D remains unclear. Per germline, CDR1 LGHDT and CDR2 YNNKEL (reference sequence). Trimming took 6 bases from V and 1 from J, leaving 12 bases between them. This CDR3 comprises 14 residues. Written as DNA, the CDR3 is TGTGCCAGCAGTCTTAGAGAGCCGAACACTGAAGCTTTCTTT. It translates to CASSLREPNTEAFF.